Presented here are 26 T cell receptor beta chains from one specimen sequenced in a study of cytomegalovirus exposure and HLA in healthy donors. The study ran its PCR with 60 Vbeta and 13 Jbeta primers. Profiled with immunoSEQ multiplex PCR; TCRdb holds only in-frame clones, not every one. Found here are approximately 100,000 clones, over 70% of them singletons; the top ten hold around 4.5%. The sample taken for sequencing was PBMCs. The origin of the receptors is a woman in her thirties or forties in good health and CMV-seronegative.

This chain connects TRBV19 to TRBJ1-5, with 9 nucleotides matching TRBD1. This CDR3 is 15 amino acids long. V was clipped by 5 bases and J by 7 bases; unmatched bases: 9. Germline-derived CDR1 and CDR2 are LNHDA and SQIVND (reference sequence). The CDR3 protein is CASSLLQGAGQPQHF. CDR3 coding DNA: TGTGCCAGTAGTCTCCTACAGGGGGCTGGGCAGCCCCAGCATTTT.

The chain links TRBV18 to TRBJ2-1; D possibly corresponds to TRBD1 (6 bases). The CDR3 runs 15 residues. Between the trimmed V and J ends, which lost 4 bases and 3 bases, there was a span of 13 bases. Germline-derived CDR1 and CDR2 are KGHSH and LQKENI. The CDR3 sequence is CASSLTGTSYNEQFF. The DNA for the CDR3 is TGTGCCAGCTCACTTACAGGGACAAGCTACAATGAGCAGTTCTTC. Looking up the rest from reference TRBV18 and TRBJ2-1 gives the full variable domain: NAGVMQNPRHLVRRRGQEARLRCSPMKGHSHVYWYRQLPEEGLKFMVYLQKENIIDESGMPKERFSAEFPKEGPSILRIQQVVRGDSAAYFCASSLTGTSYNEQFFGPGTRLTVL.

This chain joins TRBV5-1 and TRBJ2-1; 7 nucleotides match TRBD2. The trim removed 0 bases at V and 3 bases at J, leaving 3 bases unmatched. CDR1 is SGHRS, CDR2 YFSETQ, per germline. The CDR3 is 15 residues long. The CDR3 reads CASSLGGGNYNEQFF. CDR3 nucleotide sequence: TGCGCCAGCAGCTTGGGGGGAGGGAACTACAATGAGCAGTTCTTC.

This chain uses TRBV27 with TRBJ1-2; D gene ambiguous. CDR3 length equals 13 residues. Germline CDR1 reads MNHEY; CDR2 reads SMNVEV (reference sequence). The V end lost 8 bases, the J end lost 6 bases, and 16 bases lay between the germline ends. CDR3 nucleotide sequence: TGTGCCAGCTCAGCAGCGCCTTCAAATGGCTACACCTTC. This encodes CASSAAPSNGYTF.

This sequence joins TRBV7-2 and TRBJ1-1; D gene unclear. This CDR3 is built from 11 residues. Germline CDR1 SGHTA, CDR2 FQGNSA. Trimming took off 3 bases at V and 7 bases at J, with 6 bases between the two ends. The CDR3 bases are TGTGCCAGCAGCTTTGGGCTTGAAGCTTTCTTT. Protein: CASSFGLEAFF.

This clone appeared a single time. This chain links TRBV7-2 with TRBJ1-6, with 9 positions matching TRBD1. The V gene end was trimmed by 7 bases and the J gene end by 7 bases; junction bases not matched to a gene: 8. The CDR3 is 15 amino acids. Germline V gene data show CDR1 as SGHTA and CDR2 as FQGNSA. The CDR3 reads CASINAGTGNSPLHF. CDR3 DNA: TGTGCCAGCATCAATGCCGGGACAGGGAATTCACCCCTCCACTTT.

The chain combines TRBV5-5 with TRBJ1-4; TRBD1 matches 7 bases. Per germline, CDR1 SGHKS and CDR2 YYEKEE (reference sequence). The CDR3 extends over 14 amino acids. The V segment lost 0 bases and the J segment 8 bases; nucleotides outside the gene matches: 4. This chain's CDR3 is CASSLATGKEKLFF. CDR3 DNA: TGTGCCAGCAGCTTGGCGACAGGGAAAGAAAAACTGTTTTTT.

V usage is TRBV4-2 and J usage is TRBJ1-2; a possible D gene is TRBD1 (6 bases). The germline CDR1 and CDR2 sequences are LGHNA and YNFKEQ. This CDR3 comprises 16 residues. V was clipped by 3 bases and J by 0 bases, with 14 bases between them. The CDR3: CASSQAGQLANYGYTF. CDR3 DNA: TGTGCCAGCAGCCAGGCCGGACAGCTAGCTAACTATGGCTACACCTTC.

The chain carries TRBV18 and TRBJ1-5; 9 nucleotides match TRBD1. CDR1 is KGHSH, CDR2 LQKENI, per germline. The CDR3 is 14 amino acids. V shed 6 bases and J 7 bases; nucleotides not matched to a gene: 7. CDR3 in amino acids: CASSAGQGGQPQHF. The CDR3 DNA is TGTGCCAGCTCGGCGGGACAGGGCGGCCAGCCCCAGCATTTT.

This clone was counted a few times. This chain uses TRBV4-1 with TRBJ1-6; possibly TRBD1 for D (5 bases). V was trimmed by 2 bases and J by 5 bases, leaving 10 bases between them. The CDR3 runs 15 residues. CDR1 and CDR2 from the germline V gene are MGHRA and YSYEKL. CDR3 sequence: CASSQTQANNSPLHF. CDR3 nucleotides: TGCGCCAGCAGCCAAACACAGGCGAATAATTCACCCCTCCACTTT.

Only one count was recorded for this clone. The rearrangement links TRBV29-1 to TRBJ2-2; D ambiguous. The V gene lost 2 bases and the J gene lost 3 bases, with 4 bases spanning the gap. CDR3 length: 12 amino acids. Germline V CDR1 and CDR2: SQVTM, ANQGSEA. CDR3 sequence (DNA): TGCAGCGTTGAATGCGACACCGGGGAGCTGTTTTTT. Its protein is CSVECDTGELFF.

Comment on this clone: The conserved final phenylalanine or tryptophan is absent from the CDR3, which likely points to a read error. The V gene is TRBV10-3, the J gene TRBJ2-3; 11 bases line up with TRBD2. The J segment lost 5 bases and the V segment lost 6 bases, leaving 7 bases of the junction unmatched. Looked up from germline, CDR1 is ENHRY and CDR2 is SYGVKD. CDR3 length: 15 residues. The chain's CDR3 is CAIRGSGGAVDTQYV. CDR3 nucleotide sequence: TGTGCCATCAGGGGTAGCGGGGGGGCCGTAGATACGCAGTATGTT.

J is TRBJ1-4 and V is TRBV10-3; a weak D match, TRBD1 (5 bases). V lost 2 bases and J 3 bases, leaving 13 bases between the germline ends. Per the germline V gene, CDR1 is ENHRY and CDR2 is SYGVKD. The CDR3 runs 16 residues. Written as DNA, the CDR3 is TGTGCCATCAGTGAGGGAGGGGCCGGGGCTAATGAAAAACTGTTTTTT. This sequence encodes CAISEGGAGANEKLFF.

This clone was seen only once. This chain joins TRBV27 and TRBJ2-5; possible D gene TRBD1, 8 bases. Germline lookup yields CDR1 MNHEY and CDR2 SMNVEV (reference sequence). V was shortened by 4 bases and J by 7 bases, with 19 bases between the two germline ends. There are 15 residues in the CDR3. The CDR3 sequence is CASSSPGQGGWTQYF. The CDR3 DNA reads as TGTGCCAGCAGTTCCCCTGGACAGGGAGGGTGGACCCAGTACTTC.

This clone was recorded a few times. This chain uses TRBV5-4 with TRBJ2-7; no definite D call. CDR1 SGHNT and CDR2 YYREEE come from the germline V gene (reference sequence). This CDR3 comprises 14 residues. The germline V and J ends were trimmed by 0 bases and 6 bases, with 13 bases remaining between them. CDR3 loop: CASSLGIEPREQYF. CDR3 nucleotides: TGTGCCAGCAGCTTGGGTATAGAACCGCGCGAGCAGTACTTC. The variable domain in full, with the rest retrieved from reference TRBV5-4 and TRBJ2-7, is ETGVTQSPTHLIKTRGQQVTLRCSSQSGHNTVSWYQQALGQGPQFIFQYYREEENGRGNFPPRFSGLQFPNYSSELNVNALELDDSALYLCASSLGIEPREQYFGPGTRLTVT.

The chain has TRBV6-6 and TRBJ2-7, with a weak D call TRBD2 (6 bases). This CDR3 has 13 residues. Germline CDR1 reads MNHNY; CDR2 reads SVGAGI (reference sequence). Trimming removed 7 bases from V and 1 base from J, with 11 bases in between. The CDR3 is CASTPAGSYEQYF. CDR3 bases: TGTGCCAGCACCCCGGCGGGGTCCTACGAGCAGTACTTC.

The chain combines TRBV2 with TRBJ2-4; D remains ambiguous. Germline values: CDR1 SNHLY, CDR2 FYNNEI. The CDR3 covers 13 residues. Between the trimmed V and J ends, which lost 6 bases and 8 bases, there was a span of 14 bases. The CDR3 is CASRQAPVDIQYF. The DNA for the CDR3 is TGTGCCAGCAGGCAGGCCCCGGTGGACATTCAGTACTTC. Variable domain in full (rest from reference TRBV2 and TRBJ2-4): EPEVTQTPSHQVTQMGQEVILRCVPISNHLYFYWYRQILGQKVEFLVSFYNNEISEKSEIFDDQFSVERPDGSNFTLKIRSTKLEDSAMYFCASRQAPVDIQYFGAGTRLSVL.

CDR3 coding DNA: TGTGCCAGCTCACTTGAGTCTTCCAATCAGCCCCAGCATTTT. Amino acids: CASSLESSNQPQHF. This chain connects TRBV18 to TRBJ1-5; D gene uncertain. The germline V and J ends were trimmed by 4 bases and 3 bases, with 10 bases remaining between them. The germline V gene encodes CDR1 KGHSH and CDR2 LQKENI. The CDR3 extends over 14 amino acids.

CDR3 sequence reads: CASSDRGAEAFF. In DNA form, the CDR3 reads TGTGCTAGTTCCGACAGGGGAGCTGAAGCTTTCTTT. V and J are TRBV12-5 and TRBJ1-1, with 8 bases identical to TRBD1. V shed 8 bases, J shed 6 bases, and the junction held 5 bases outside the gene matches. CDR3 size: 12 residues. From germline, CDR1 is LGHNT and CDR2 FRNRAP.

CDR3 loop: CAGNRALNTEAFF. The CDR3 region has the DNA TGTGCCGGTAACAGGGCGTTGAACACTGAAGCTTTCTTT. This chain connects TRBV2 to TRBJ1-1, with a possible D match to TRBD1 (6 bases). CDR3 length: 13 residues. CDR1 is SNHLY, CDR2 FYNNEI, per germline. Deletions cut 11 bases from V and 0 bases from J, with 13 bases between.

This clone was observed a handful of times. The sample carries other DNA sequences with the same CDR3. This sequence joins TRBV6-1 and TRBJ1-5; no definite D call. V lost 1 base to trimming and J lost 5 bases, with 6 bases between them. The germline V gene has CDR1 MNHNS and CDR2 SASEGT. The CDR3 length is 13 residues. CDR3 DNA sequence: TGTGCCAGCAGTGAAGTGGGAGATCAGCCCCAGCATTTT. It specifies CASSEVGDQPQHF.

This sequence joins TRBV19 and TRBJ2-6, with TRBD1 identical over 8 bases. J lost 0 bases, V lost 1 base, and 5 bases had no gene match. CDR3 length: 18 amino acids. The V gene's germline CDR1 is LNHDA and CDR2 SQIVND (reference sequence). CDR3 coding DNA: TGTGCCAGTAGTATAGTTTTGGACAGGGCCTCTGGGGCCAACGTCCTGACTTTC. This translates into CASSIVLDRASGANVLTF.

The chain carries TRBV19 and TRBJ2-5; D might be TRBD2 (5 bases). V gave up 7 bases and J gave up 4 bases, with 13 bases separating them. The CDR3 is 13 residues long. The germline V gene encodes CDR1 LNHDA and CDR2 SQIVND (reference sequence). The CDR3 reads CASTHGGGETQYF. The CDR3 DNA reads TGTGCCAGTACCCATGGAGGAGGAGAGACCCAGTACTTC. The whole variable domain, filled in from reference TRBV19 and TRBJ2-5, reads DGGITQSPKYLFRKEGQNVTLSCEQNLNHDAMYWYRQDPGQGLRLIYYSQIVNDFQKGDIAEGYSVSREKKESFPLTVTSAQKNPTAFYLCASTHGGGETQYFGPGTRLLVL.

V usage is TRBV2 and J usage is TRBJ1-6; 9 bases are a match to TRBD1. The CDR3 contains 15 residues. V trimming: 5 bases; J trimming: 6 bases; junction bases outside the gene matches: 5. Germline CDR1 and CDR2: SNHLY and FYNNEI. CDR3 residues: CASSRGQGANSPLHF. The DNA of the CDR3 is TGTGCCAGCAGTAGGGGACAGGGAGCTAATTCACCCCTCCACTTT.

The chain uses TRBV19 and TRBJ1-5; no reliable D call. Trimming removed 2 bases at V and 6 bases at J, with 5 bases between. Germline CDR1 and CDR2: LNHDA and SQIVND (reference sequence). The CDR3 is made up of 12 amino acids. The CDR3 is CASSISGQPQHF. CDR3 in DNA: TGTGCCAGTAGTATATCAGGTCAGCCCCAGCATTTT.

The chain uses TRBV19 and TRBJ1-1; 8 bases match TRBD1. The CDR3 consists of 15 residues. Germline V lookup: CDR1 LNHDA, CDR2 SQIVND (reference sequence). The ends lost 4 bases at V and 3 bases at J; junction bases unmatched: 7. CDR3 sequence: CASSTWTGRDTEAFF. DNA of the CDR3: TGTGCCAGTAGTACGTGGACAGGGCGGGACACTGAAGCTTTCTTT.